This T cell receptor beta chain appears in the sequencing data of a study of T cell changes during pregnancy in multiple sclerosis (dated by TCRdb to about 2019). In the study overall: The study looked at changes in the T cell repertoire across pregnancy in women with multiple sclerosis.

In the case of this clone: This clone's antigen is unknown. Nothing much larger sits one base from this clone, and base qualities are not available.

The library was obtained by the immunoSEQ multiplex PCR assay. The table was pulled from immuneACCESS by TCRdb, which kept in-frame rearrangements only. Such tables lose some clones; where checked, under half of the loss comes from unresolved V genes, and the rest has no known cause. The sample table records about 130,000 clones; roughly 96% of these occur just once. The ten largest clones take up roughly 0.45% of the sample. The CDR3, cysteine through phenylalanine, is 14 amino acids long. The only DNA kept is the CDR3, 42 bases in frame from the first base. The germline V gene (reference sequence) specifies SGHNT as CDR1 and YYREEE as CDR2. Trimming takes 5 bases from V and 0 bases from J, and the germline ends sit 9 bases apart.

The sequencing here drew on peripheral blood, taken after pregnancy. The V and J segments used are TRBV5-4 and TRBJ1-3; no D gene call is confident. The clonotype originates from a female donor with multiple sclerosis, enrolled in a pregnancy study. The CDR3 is CASRPGSSGNTIYF. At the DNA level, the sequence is TGTGCCAGCAGACCCGGGAGCTCTGGAAACACCATATATTTT.